The 29 T cell receptor beta chains below were found in one sample sequenced in a study of CD4+ T cells in melanoma. The table came from immunoSEQ multiplex PCR; TCRdb's copy has only in-frame clones and leaves some out. The sample includes some 150,000 clones, about 90% of them seen just once. The receptor source for this set is a human donor with melanoma.

This sequence joins TRBV28 and TRBJ2-3; the match to TRBD1 covers 9 bases. Germline-derived CDR1 and CDR2 are MDHEN and SYDVKM. This CDR3 spans 16 amino acids. With 2 bases clipped from V and 0 bases from J, the junction kept 3 bases outside the gene matches. CDR3 sequence: CASSLAGTGSTDTQYF. CDR3 coding DNA: TGTGCCAGCAGTTTAGCCGGGACAGGGAGCACAGATACGCAGTATTTT.

This chain uses TRBV5-5 with TRBJ2-3; D call uncertain. Trimming took 2 bases from V and 0 from J, leaving 13 bases between them. The germline gives CDR1 SGHKS, CDR2 YYEKEE (reference sequence). This CDR3 is built from 16 residues. CDR3 sequence (DNA): TGTGCCAGCAGCTTTTCCCTCCGGGCTAGCACAGATACGCAGTATTTT. Protein product: CASSFSLRASTDTQYF.

V gene TRBV6-6 combines with J gene TRBJ2-2; no clear D. The CDR3 loop spans 14 amino acids. Germline lookup yields CDR1 MNHNY and CDR2 SVGAGI (reference sequence). V shed 5 bases and J shed 4 bases, with 11 bases lying between them. CDR3 residues: CASSPESSTGELFF. CDR3 coding DNA: TGTGCCAGCAGTCCCGAATCAAGCACCGGGGAGCTGTTTTTT.

The rearrangement links TRBV2 to TRBJ2-1; D not certain. The CDR3 totals 15 residues. The germline CDR1 and CDR2 sequences are SNHLY and FYNNEI. V was pared by 3 bases and J by 2 bases, with 11 bases between. This chain's CDR3 is CASSEVHSPYNEQFF. In DNA form, the CDR3 reads TGTGCCAGCAGTGAGGTCCACAGCCCCTACAATGAGCAGTTCTTC.

The genes are TRBV6-1 and TRBJ1-1, with 8 bases matching TRBD1. J lost 3 bases, V lost 4 bases, and 10 bases had no gene match. This CDR3 has 16 amino acids. Germline V gene lookup returns CDR1 MNHNS and CDR2 SASEGT. The CDR3: CASSAAGTGWHTEAFF. The CDR3 bases are TGTGCCAGCAGTGCGGCCGGGACAGGTTGGCACACTGAAGCTTTCTTT.

There are a few counts of this clone. The sample carries other DNA sequences with the same CDR3. The chain carries TRBV30 and TRBJ1-1; D is ambiguous. The CDR3 runs 14 residues. The germline V gene has CDR1 GTSNPN and CDR2 SVGIG (reference sequence). Trimming stripped 0 bases from V and 2 bases from J, with 10 bases between. For the CDR3, the DNA is TGTGCCTGGAGTGTCTCTGGGGTTAACACTGAAGCTTTCTTT. Translating it yields CAWSVSGVNTEAFF.

This sequence joins TRBV11-2 and TRBJ2-1; 7 bases match TRBD1. Germline CDR1 SGHAT, CDR2 FQNNGV. Trimming took 8 bases from V and 8 from J; bases not matched to a gene: 9. The CDR3 has 13 amino acids. The CDR3 protein is CASERGRGYEQFF. CDR3 nucleotides: TGTGCCAGCGAAAGGGGGCGAGGGTATGAGCAGTTCTTC.

This clone was counted a single time. The rearrangement uses TRBV19 and TRBJ1-3; 9 bases match TRBD1. This CDR3 is built from 16 residues. The V gene's germline CDR1 is LNHDA and CDR2 SQIVND (reference sequence). V shed 6 bases and J 0 bases; nucleotides not matched to a gene: 6. The CDR3, as DNA: TGTGCCAGTAGCCTCGGACAGGGGATCTCTGGAAACACCATATATTTT. It codes for CASSLGQGISGNTIYF.

This chain joins TRBV30 and TRBJ1-1, with D unclear. This CDR3 region has 13 residues. The V end was cut by 1 base, the J end by 5 bases, with 11 bases between. Germline assignment: CDR1 GTSNPN and CDR2 SVGIG (reference sequence). CDR3 protein: CAWSAGGVTEAFF. CDR3 sequence (DNA): TGTGCCTGGAGTGCGGGTGGGGTTACTGAAGCTTTCTTT. The full variable domain, in which reference TRBV30 and TRBJ1-1 provide the parts outside the CDR3, is SQTIHQWPATLVQPVGSPLSLECTVEGTSNPNLYWYRQAAGRGLQLLFYSVGIGQISSEVPQNLSASRPQDRQFILSSKKLLLSDSGFYLCAWSAGGVTEAFFGQGTRLTVV.

V gene TRBV9 combines with J gene TRBJ1-4; weak D call: TRBD1 (6 bases). The CDR3 totals 15 residues. The ends were cut back, 4 bases at V and 0 bases at J, with 10 bases in the middle. Germline-derived CDR1 and CDR2 are SGDLS and YYNGEE. The CDR3 DNA reads as TGTGCCAGCAGCTTCAGGGGCTCAACTAATGAAAAACTGTTTTTT. Its protein product is CASSFRGSTNEKLFF.

CDR3 residues: CASSQDGFGGRSNTQYF. As DNA, the CDR3 is TGTGCCAGCAGCCAAGATGGGTTTGGGGGCCGCTCGAATACGCAGTATTTT. The rearrangement joins TRBV4-2 to TRBJ2-3; the D gene is possibly TRBD1 (6 bases). V was shortened by 0 bases and J by 7 bases, with 20 bases between the two germline ends. Germline V gene sequence: CDR1 LGHNA, CDR2 YNFKEQ. The CDR3 loop spans 17 amino acids.

The chain employs TRBV19 and TRBJ1-1; tentative D call: TRBD1 (5 bases). This CDR3 is 13 amino acids long. Germline assignment: CDR1 LNHDA and CDR2 SQIVND (reference sequence). V lost 4 bases to trimming and J lost 0 bases, with 6 bases between them. The CDR3 DNA is TGTGCCAGTAGTACGACAGTGAACACTGAAGCTTTCTTT. The encoded protein is CASSTTVNTEAFF.

This chain links TRBV10-2 with TRBJ2-2; D is unresolved. The V end was cut by 6 bases, the J end by 0 bases, with 8 bases between. CDR1 is WSHSY and CDR2 is SAAADI in the germline V gene. The CDR3 has 14 residues. The CDR3 DNA is TGCGCCAGCAGATTGGGATCGAACACCGGGGAGCTGTTTTTT. It yields the protein CASRLGSNTGELFF.

This clone was recorded once. The chain has TRBV5-1 and TRBJ2-2; 7 nucleotides line up with TRBD1. The germline CDR1 and CDR2 sequences are SGHRS and YFSETQ. V shed 4 bases and J 5 bases; nucleotides not matched to a gene: 8. There are 15 residues in the CDR3. The CDR3 coding sequence is TGCGCCAGCAGCCCCAGGACAGGCTCAACCGGGGAGCTGTTTTTT. The encoded protein is CASSPRTGSTGELFF.

V gene TRBV27 combines with J gene TRBJ2-7, with 7 bases identical to TRBD1. Per the germline V gene, CDR1 is MNHEY and CDR2 is SMNVEV (reference sequence). V was pared by 2 bases and J by 1 base, with 2 bases of the junction left unmatched. CDR3 length equals 14 residues. The CDR3 spells CASSLGDSSYEQYF. DNA of the CDR3: TGTGCCAGCAGTTTAGGGGACAGTTCCTACGAGCAGTACTTC.

The genes are TRBV5-5 and TRBJ2-1, with D maybe TRBD1 (5 bases). The CDR3 covers 16 residues. Trimming removed 6 bases at V and 0 bases at J, with 16 bases between. Germline V gene sequence: CDR1 SGHKS, CDR2 YYEKEE (reference sequence). The CDR3 region has the DNA TGTGCCAGCACCCACGGTGGGGCCAGCTCCTACAATGAGCAGTTCTTC. Its translation: CASTHGGASSYNEQFF.

The V gene is TRBV5-6, the J gene TRBJ1-2, with 7 bases identical to TRBD1. This CDR3 is 14 amino acids long. Germline loops: CDR1 SGHDT, CDR2 YYEEEE. The V gene end was trimmed by 1 base and the J gene end by 4 bases; junction bases not matched to a gene: 4. DNA for the CDR3: TGTGCCAGCAGCTTGAGGGGGCCAGGCTATGGCTACACCTTC. This sequence encodes CASSLRGPGYGYTF.

The chain joins TRBV2 to TRBJ1-1, with TRBD1 matching 10 bases. The CDR3 is 16 amino acids. Germline CDR1 and CDR2: SNHLY and FYNNEI. V lost 8 bases, J lost 1 base, and 10 bases stayed unmatched. CDR3 bases: TGTGCCAGCCGCCTCGGGACAGGGGCCACGAACACTGAAGCTTTCTTT. Its protein product is CASRLGTGATNTEAFF.

The rearrangement joins TRBV7-3 to TRBJ2-3; 7 positions match TRBD2. Germline V CDR1 and CDR2: SGHTA, FQGTGA. J gave up 1 base and V 8 bases, and 0 bases lay outside the gene matches. CDR3 length: 12 amino acids. The CDR3 spells CASGGGTDTQYF. The CDR3 region has the DNA TGTGCCAGCGGGGGGGGCACAGATACGCAGTATTTT.

This rearrangement joins TRBV7-2 to TRBJ1-6; the D gene is possibly TRBD1 (6 bases). Germline assignment: CDR1 SGHTA and CDR2 FQGNSA. The ends were cut back, 0 bases at V and 9 bases at J, with 12 bases in the middle. The CDR3 loop spans 15 amino acids. CDR3 sequence reads: CASSLAQGSRSPLHF. The CDR3 DNA is TGTGCCAGCAGCTTAGCGCAGGGGAGCCGTTCACCCCTCCACTTT.

The chain carries TRBV2 and TRBJ1-2; the match to TRBD1 covers 9 bases. V trimming: 2 bases; J trimming: 6 bases; junction bases outside the gene matches: 7. The CDR3 is made up of 15 amino acids. Germline V gene lookup returns CDR1 SNHLY and CDR2 FYNNEI. The CDR3 loop is CASSETGTGFNGYTF. The DNA for the CDR3 is TGTGCCAGCAGTGAAACCGGGACAGGGTTCAATGGCTACACCTTC.

The rearrangement links TRBV14 to TRBJ2-1; TRBD2 matches 7 bases. V lost 5 bases to trimming and J lost 3 bases; unmatched junction nucleotides: 4. CDR1 is SGHDN, CDR2 FVKESK, per germline. This CDR3 has 14 amino acids. CDR3 loop: CASSERDYYNEQFF. The CDR3 DNA follows: TGTGCCAGCAGCGAAAGGGACTACTACAATGAGCAGTTCTTC. The variable domain in full, completed from reference TRBV14 and TRBJ2-1, reads EAGVTQFPSHSVIEKGQTVTLRCDPISGHDNLYWYRRVMGKEIKFLLHFVKESKQDESGMPNNRFLAERTGGTYSTLKVQPAELEDSGVYFCASSERDYYNEQFFGPGTRLTVL.

As DNA, the CDR3 is TGTGCCAGCAGTCAGGGACAGGGGGCATACACCATATATTTT. Translation gives CASSQGQGAYTIYF. This chain joins TRBV6-5 and TRBJ1-3; 12 bases align to TRBD1. Germline-derived CDR1 and CDR2 are MNHEY and SVGAGI. Trimming removed 5 bases from V and 8 bases from J; junction bases left unmatched: 4. This CDR3 has 14 residues.

The chain is built from TRBV14 and TRBJ1-5; perhaps TRBD1 as D (6 bases). Germline CDR1 reads SGHDN; CDR2 reads FVKESK. The CDR3 has 13 amino acids. V shed 4 bases and J shed 5 bases, with 9 bases lying between them. CDR3 nucleotide sequence: TGTGCCAGCAGCCTGAGGGGGGATCAGCCCCAGCATTTT. Translation gives CASSLRGDQPQHF.

The chain carries TRBV18 and TRBJ2-7, with 8 bases lining up with TRBD2. The junction had 7 bases not matched to a gene; V was cut back by 4 bases and J by 5 bases. Per the germline V gene, CDR1 is KGHSH and CDR2 is LQKENI. The CDR3 consists of 14 residues. The CDR3 sequence is CASSQGLESHEQYF. Here the CDR3 DNA reads TGTGCCAGCTCACAGGGACTAGAATCCCACGAGCAGTACTTC.

This chain connects TRBV19 to TRBJ1-1; 9 bases map to TRBD1. Germline V CDR1 and CDR2: LNHDA, SQIVND (reference sequence). This CDR3 has 17 amino acids. After removal of 2 bases from V and 1 base from J, the junction contained 8 bases not matched to a gene. The CDR3 coding sequence is TGTGCCAGTAGTATACTGGACAGGGGATGGGGGAACACTGAAGCTTTCTTT. Protein: CASSILDRGWGNTEAFF.

V is TRBV6-1 and J is TRBJ1-2, with D perhaps TRBD1 (5 bases). Germline values: CDR1 MNHNS, CDR2 SASEGT. This CDR3 has 13 amino acids. Trimming left V 3 bases short and J 5 bases short, with 10 bases between. The CDR3 is CASSEGRQYGYTF. DNA of the CDR3: TGTGCCAGCAGTGAGGGAAGACAGTATGGCTACACCTTC.

The chain is built from TRBV19 and TRBJ2-7; TRBD2 matches at 10 bases. The CDR3 contains 14 residues. V was pared by 5 bases and J by 2 bases, with 3 bases of the junction left unmatched. The germline CDR1 and CDR2 sequences are LNHDA and SQIVND (reference sequence). The CDR3 DNA follows: TGTGCCAGTAGTCTAGCGGGGGAAACCTACGAGCAGTACTTC. Amino acids: CASSLAGETYEQYF.

This clone was counted only a few times. CDR3 protein: CASSQDYGGSYGYTF. The CDR3 DNA follows: TGCGCCAGCAGCCAAGATTACGGAGGCAGCTATGGCTACACCTTC. The genes are TRBV4-1 and TRBJ1-2, with no clear D. Trimming stripped 0 bases from V and 4 bases from J, with 12 bases between. This CDR3 region has 15 residues. CDR1 MGHRA and CDR2 YSYEKL come from the germline V gene.